One sample yielded the 27 T cell receptor beta chains listed below, sequenced in a study of human T cells and chemical hapten exposure. Time point described: patch test 2, 6 weeks after DPC sensitization. The treatment: therapeutic diphenylcyclopropenone sensitization with weekly scalp DPC. TCRdb re-analysed the RACE reads in MiXCR, keeping a single row per CDR3 protein. The table includes approximately 85,000 distinct CDR3 sequences, more than 8.5% detected once. Here the sequenced sample was whole blood, taken in connection with sensitization to the hapten diphenylcyclopropenone (DPC). The receptors stem from a woman aged 25-40 years with alopecia areata. Some clones in this sample may be carry-over from other donors' samples.

The gene calls are TRBV7-7 and TRBJ2-7; 7 nucleotides match TRBD1. Trimming took 1 base from V and 3 from J; bases not matched to a gene: 18. There are 19 residues in the CDR3. The germline V gene has CDR1 SSHAT and CDR2 FNYEAQ (reference sequence). The CDR3, as DNA: TGTGCCAGCAGCTTAGGGGACCTTTTACGGGACAGCCGAGACTACGAGCAGTACTTC. Protein: CASSLGDLLRDSRDYEQYF.

The chain links TRBV5-6 to TRBJ2-5; 9 bases match TRBD2. V was pared by 1 base and J by 0 bases, with 7 bases of the junction left unmatched. The CDR3 spans 17 residues. CDR1 is SGHDT and CDR2 is YYEEEE in the germline V gene. DNA of the CDR3: TGTGCCAGCAGCTTGCGCCTAGCGGGATGGCACCAAGAGACCCAGTACTTC. It translates to CASSLRLAGWHQETQYF. Drawing the rest from reference TRBV5-6 and TRBJ2-5, the complete variable domain is DAGVTQSPTHLIKTRGQQVTLRCSPKSGHDTVSWYQQALGQGPQFIFQYYEEEERQRGNFPDRFSGHQFPNYSSELNVNALLLGDSALYLCASSLRLAGWHQETQYFGPGTRLLVL.

As regards this clonotype: This sequence may be a read error, since a much larger clone differs from it by one base. The V call is TRBV18, the J call TRBJ2-1; D is ambiguous. The germline V gene has CDR1 KGHSH and CDR2 LQKENI. This CDR3 has 13 amino acids. Here the CDR3 DNA reads TGTACCAGCTCACCACCCTCAGACAATGAGCAGTTCTTC. Protein product: CTSSPPSDNEQFF.

The sample holds many counts of this clonotype. The chain is built from TRBV20-1 and TRBJ1-6, with 9 nucleotides matching TRBD1. Trimming took 5 bases from V and 6 from J; bases not matched to a gene: 11. Germline CDR1 DFQATT, CDR2 SNEGSKA (reference sequence). This CDR3 comprises 16 residues. For the CDR3, the DNA is TGCAGTGCTGGGGCTACAGGGGGCGAAAGTAATTCACCCCTCCACTTT. Protein product: CSAGATGGESNSPLHF.

This clonotype was detected ten times or more. The rearrangement uses TRBV28 and TRBJ2-3; D might be TRBD1 (5 bases). The germline gives CDR1 MDHEN, CDR2 SYDVKM. The length of the CDR3 is 14 residues. Between the trimmed V and J ends, which lost 2 bases and 2 bases, there was a span of 8 bases. As DNA, the CDR3 is TGTGCCAGCAGTTTAGGACAAATCACAGATACGCAGTATTTT. Translating it yields CASSLGQITDTQYF.

CDR3 coding DNA: TGTGCCAGGGGGACAGGGATGTTCCCAGAGACCCAGTACTTC. This sequence encodes CARGTGMFPETQYF. The chain is built from TRBV2 and TRBJ2-5; 9 nucleotides align to TRBD1. The CDR3 spans 14 residues. With 9 bases clipped from V and 4 bases from J, the junction kept 9 bases outside the gene matches. In germline, CDR1 is SNHLY, CDR2 FYNNEI.

Notes on this clonotype: The junction and the germline gene differ at one end; a read error may be behind it. The chain links TRBV29-1 to TRBJ1-1, with unresolved D. The CDR3 runs to 11 residues. Germline CDR1 SQVTM, CDR2 ANQGSEA. CDR3 residues: CSIERNTEAFF. The DNA of the CDR3 is TGCAGCATTGAAAGGAACACTGAAGCTTTCTTT. Based on the CDR3 plus reference TRBV29-1 and TRBJ1-1, the full variable domain is SAVISQKPSRDICQRGTSLTIQCQVDSQVTMMFWYRQQPGQSLTLIATANQGSEATYESGFVIDKFPISRPNLTFSTLTVSNMSPEDSSIYLCSIERNTEAFFGQGTRLTVV.

This chain connects TRBV24-1 to TRBJ2-7, with D tentatively TRBD1 (5 bases). V was cut by 5 bases and J by 3 bases, with 25 bases left in between. The CDR3 sequence is 18 residues long. Germline values: CDR1 KGHDR, CDR2 SFDVKD. In DNA form, the CDR3 reads TGTGCCACCAGTGCTTCGGAGCAAGGGGTAGGGCAAGGCTACGAGCAGTACTTC. Translation: CATSASEQGVGQGYEQYF.

This clonotype was counted many times. This sequence joins TRBV16 and TRBJ1-1; TRBD1 matches 8 bases. V trimming: 4 bases; J trimming: 4 bases; junction bases outside the gene matches: 5. CDR1 and CDR2 from the germline V gene are KGHSY and FQNENV. CDR3 length: 14 amino acids. CDR3 bases: TGTGCCAGCAGCCCTGGGACAGGCGCCACTGAAGCTTTCTTT. Amino acids: CASSPGTGATEAFF.

The sample holds many counts of this clonotype. This chain connects TRBV7-2 to TRBJ2-1; the D gene is possibly TRBD2 (6 bases). Germline assignment: CDR1 SGHTA and CDR2 FQGNSA. The CDR3 runs to 14 residues. Trimming took off 3 bases at V and 9 bases at J, with 15 bases between the two ends. The CDR3 DNA reads as TGTGCCAGCAGCTTCGGGGCTTCCGGGGGTGAGCAGTTCTTC. Amino acids: CASSFGASGGEQFF.

This clonotype was seen repeatedly, ten times or more. CDR3 sequence (DNA): TGTGCCAGCAGTCCCGACAGGGTCAACACTGAAGCTTTCTTT. It yields the protein CASSPDRVNTEAFF. The V and J genes are TRBV27 and TRBJ1-1; 7 bases fit TRBD1. This CDR3 is built from 14 residues. In germline, CDR1 is MNHEY, CDR2 SMNVEV (reference sequence). The J segment lost 2 bases and the V segment lost 5 bases, leaving 5 bases of the junction unmatched.

V and J are TRBV5-4 and TRBJ2-7; perhaps TRBD2 as D (6 bases). With 3 bases removed from V and 0 bases from J, the gap between germline ends came to 16 bases. The V gene's germline CDR1 is SGHNT and CDR2 YYREEE (reference sequence). The CDR3 runs to 16 residues. CDR3 residues: CASSSGSRPTSYEQYF. The CDR3, as DNA: TGTGCCAGCAGCTCCGGGAGCCGGCCTACCTCCTACGAGCAGTACTTC.

This clonotype was detected only a few times. The chain joins TRBV6-2 or TRBV6-3 to TRBJ1-1; no firm D call. Germline CDR1 and CDR2: MNHEY and SVGEGT. The CDR3 runs 12 residues. Trimming removed 6 bases at V and 3 bases at J, with 8 bases between. CDR3 in DNA: TGTGCCAGCAGAGATATGGACACTGAAGCTTTCTTT. Its protein is CASRDMDTEAFF.

There are a few counts of this clonotype. The V gene is TRBV10-2, the J gene TRBJ2-2; D is uncertain. The CDR3 runs 18 residues. In germline, CDR1 is WSHSY, CDR2 SAAADI. V lost 0 bases to trimming and J lost 0 bases, with 14 bases between them. The CDR3 is CASSESGLVVANTGELFF. As DNA, the CDR3 is TGCGCCAGCAGTGAGTCGGGTCTGGTGGTTGCGAACACCGGGGAGCTGTTTTTT.

Many counts were recorded for this clonotype. This rearrangement joins TRBV7-9 to TRBJ2-1; TRBD2 might be the D (5 bases). CDR3 length equals 15 residues. Germline CDR1 SEHNR, CDR2 FQNEAQ (reference sequence). Trimming took 6 bases from V and 6 from J, leaving 18 bases between them. The CDR3 region is CASRAALAAANEQFF. CDR3 bases: TGTGCCAGCAGAGCTGCCCTAGCCGCCGCCAATGAGCAGTTCTTC.

There are many counts of this clonotype. The V call is TRBV5-1, the J call TRBJ2-5; 9 bases line up with TRBD1. The CDR3 length is 16 residues. Germline CDR1 SGHRS, CDR2 YFSETQ. V lost 4 bases and J lost 0; bases outside the gene matches: 7. CDR3 nucleotides: TGCGCCAGCAGCCCAAGGGGACAGGGAAACCAAGAGACCCAGTACTTC. Amino acids: CASSPRGQGNQETQYF.

In its sample, this clonotype was seen a few times. The chain couples TRBV18 to TRBJ2-5, with 9 bases that match TRBD1. The V and J ends lost 3 bases and 3 bases, in that order; junction bases with no gene match: 5. The length of the CDR3 is 15 residues. The germline CDR1 and CDR2 sequences are KGHSH and LQKENI. The CDR3: CASSPTWTGEETQYF. In nucleotides, the CDR3 is TGTGCCAGCTCACCGACTTGGACAGGGGAAGAGACCCAGTACTTC.

V and J are TRBV11-1 and TRBJ2-2; no definite D call. The CDR3 has 13 amino acids. Trimming took 3 bases from V and 5 from J, leaving 7 bases between them. Germline CDR1 reads SGHAT; CDR2 reads FQDESV (reference sequence). The CDR3 spells CASSFRSTGELFF. The CDR3 nucleotides read TGTGCCAGCAGCTTTAGATCGACCGGGGAGCTGTTTTTT.

Ten or more counts support this clonotype. V gene TRBV4-2 combines with J gene TRBJ2-3; 10 positions match TRBD2. Germline values: CDR1 LGHNA, CDR2 YNFKEQ. With 0 bases clipped from V and 6 bases from J, the junction kept 9 bases outside the gene matches. There are 17 residues in the CDR3. The CDR3 sequence: CASSQDGERGGWDTQYF. As DNA, the CDR3 is TGTGCCAGCAGCCAAGATGGCGAGCGGGGGGGCTGGGATACGCAGTATTTT.

This clonotype appeared many times. This sequence joins TRBV6-5 and TRBJ2-7; 7 bases fit TRBD2. From germline, CDR1 is MNHEY and CDR2 SVGAGI. This CDR3 has 16 residues. V trimming: 2 bases; J trimming: 2 bases; junction bases outside the gene matches: 9. The DNA of the CDR3 is TGTGCCAGCAGTTACACCTCGGCGGGGGAAACCTACGAGCAGTACTTC. As protein: CASSYTSAGETYEQYF.

In this sample, this clonotype turned up many times. CDR3 sequence (DNA): TGTGCCAGCAGTGAAGTTCGGGGCGGCGAGCAGTACTTC. Translating it yields CASSEVRGGEQYF. This chain connects TRBV6-1 to TRBJ2-7, with D perhaps assigned TRBD1 or TRBD2 (5 bases each). With 1 base removed from V and 6 bases from J, the gap between germline ends came to 10 bases. The CDR3 loop spans 13 amino acids. Germline values: CDR1 MNHNS, CDR2 SASEGT.

This clonotype was recorded at least ten times. The rearrangement uses TRBV28 and TRBJ2-3; D is uncertain. V was cut by 2 bases and J by 0 bases, with 9 bases left in between. The germline V gene has CDR1 MDHEN and CDR2 SYDVKM. The CDR3 consists of 15 residues. DNA of the CDR3: TGTGCCAGCAGTTTAGGGGAAACTAGCACAGATACGCAGTATTTT. Translating gives CASSLGETSTDTQYF. Combining the CDR3 with reference TRBV28 and TRBJ2-3 gives the whole variable domain DVKVTQSSRYLVKRTGEKVFLECVQDMDHENMFWYRQDPGLGLRLIYFSYDVKMKEKGDIPEGYSVSREKKERFSLILESASTNQTSMYLCASSLGETSTDTQYFGPGTRLTVL.

This clonotype was recorded at least ten times. The chain links TRBV7-8 to TRBJ2-1, with 12 bases identical to TRBD2. The CDR3 extends over 18 amino acids. After removal of 0 bases from V and 8 bases from J, the junction contained 11 bases not matched to a gene. CDR1 and CDR2 from the germline V gene are SGHVS and FQNEAQ. The CDR3 loop reads CASSLASGLAGGVDEQFF. The CDR3 coding sequence is TGTGCCAGCAGCTTAGCTTCGGGTCTAGCGGGAGGGGTGGATGAGCAGTTCTTC. Looking up the rest from reference TRBV7-8 and TRBJ2-1 gives the full variable domain: GAGVSQSPRYKVAKRGQDVALRCDPISGHVSLFWYQQALGQGPEFLTYFQNEAQLDKSGLPSDRFFAERPEGSVSTLKIQRTQQEDSAVYLCASSLASGLAGGVDEQFFGPGTRLTVL.

This clonotype was detected a few times. J is TRBJ1-2 and V is TRBV28; 10 positions match TRBD1. V lost 10 bases and J lost 5; bases outside the gene matches: 4. The germline V gene has CDR1 MDHEN and CDR2 SYDVKM. The CDR3 has 12 amino acids. DNA for the CDR3: TGTGCCACCGGACAGGGGGGTTATGGCTACACCTTC. It specifies CATGQGGYGYTF.

This clonotype has more than one count but fewer than ten. The CDR3 is CASSSGTSGLYNEQFF. CDR3 in DNA: TGTGCCAGCAGCTCCGGGACTAGCGGTCTCTACAATGAGCAGTTCTTC. This rearrangement joins TRBV12-3 or TRBV12-4 to TRBJ2-1, with 11 bases aligning to TRBD2. The CDR3 consists of 16 residues. V shed 6 bases and J 3 bases; nucleotides not matched to a gene: 7.

This clonotype was detected ten times or more. This chain links TRBV10-1 with TRBJ2-3, with 8 bases lining up with TRBD2. Looked up from germline, CDR1 is WNHNN and CDR2 is SYGVQD (reference sequence). The CDR3 spans 17 residues. After removal of 0 bases from V and 2 bases from J, the junction contained 7 bases not matched to a gene. The DNA for the CDR3 is TGCGCCAGCAGTGAGTCCCGCACTAGCGGCCTCACAGATACGCAGTATTTT. Translated: CASSESRTSGLTDTQYF.

About this clonotype itself: At one boundary the junction diverges from the germline segment, which might be a read error. The CDR3 is CASSSGLSSPIHF. DNA of the CDR3: TGTGCCAGCAGTTCCGGTTTGAGTTCACCCATCCACTTT. This rearrangement joins TRBV6-5 to TRBJ1-6; no reliable D call. CDR1 and CDR2 from the germline V gene are MNHEY and SVGAGI. CDR3 length equals 13 residues.